These 22 T cell receptor beta chains came from one sample sequenced in a study of beta chain features in type 1 diabetes. As every portion of the isolated RNA was reverse transcribed, the sequencing read expressed TCRB transcripts. Profiling relied on immunoSEQ multiplex PCR, and the TCRdb table lists in-frame clones only, not all of them. The repertoire holds some 410,000 clones, with 11% as singletons. The sequenced material came from naive CD4+ T cells from blood. All receptors derive from a woman younger than 30 in good health.

This clone was seen a handful of times. The V gene is TRBV5-4, the J gene TRBJ2-3; D remains unclear. Germline V gene lookup returns CDR1 SGHNT and CDR2 YYREEE (reference sequence). The CDR3 has 14 amino acids. V lost 1 base and J 2 bases, leaving 8 bases between the germline ends. Here the CDR3 reads CASSLRTTTDTQYF. The CDR3 bases are TGTGCCAGCAGCTTGAGAACTACCACAGATACGCAGTATTTT. Looking up the rest from reference TRBV5-4 and TRBJ2-3 gives the full variable domain: ETGVTQSPTHLIKTRGQQVTLRCSSQSGHNTVSWYQQALGQGPQFIFQYYREEENGRGNFPPRFSGLQFPNYSSELNVNALELDDSALYLCASSLRTTTDTQYFGPGTRLTVL.

The rearrangement uses TRBV4-2 and TRBJ2-7; 9 bases match TRBD2. This CDR3 comprises 19 residues. Trimming cost V 3 bases and J 3 bases; bases outside gene matches: 18. The germline gives CDR1 LGHNA, CDR2 YNFKEQ. As DNA, the CDR3 is TGTGCCAGCAGCCAGCATGTCTGGCGATCGGGACTAGCTAACTACGAGCAGTACTTC. The encoded protein is CASSQHVWRSGLANYEQYF.

In this sample, this clone turned up a few times. The chain employs TRBV7-2 and TRBJ2-4, with 9 bases that match TRBD1. Per germline, CDR1 SGHTA and CDR2 FQGNSA. This CDR3 is 16 amino acids long. The V and J ends lost 1 base and 6 bases, in that order; junction bases with no gene match: 7. The CDR3 sequence is CASSLGGTGPGNIQYF. The DNA of the CDR3 is TGTGCCAGCAGCTTAGGGGGGACAGGGCCGGGAAACATTCAGTACTTC.

Written as DNA, the CDR3 is TGTGCCAGCAGCTTCGCGACACCCTCGATGAACACTGAAGCTTTCTTT. Translated, it gives CASSFATPSMNTEAFF. The gene calls are TRBV7-6 and TRBJ1-1; D not resolved. V lost 3 bases and J 0 bases, leaving 14 bases between the germline ends. This CDR3 contains 16 residues. CDR1 and CDR2 (germline): SGHVS, FNYEAQ.

A few counts support this clone. The chain recombines TRBV7-9 with TRBJ2-1; D gene ambiguous. The CDR3 is 15 amino acids. Trimming stripped 2 bases from V and 5 bases from J, with 13 bases between. Germline-derived CDR1 and CDR2 are SEHNR and FQNEAQ (reference sequence). CDR3: CASSLIGARNNEQFF. CDR3 DNA sequence: TGTGCCAGCAGCTTAATAGGAGCTCGGAACAATGAGCAGTTCTTC.

This clone was seen only a few times. The rearrangement uses TRBV30 and TRBJ1-1; D perhaps matches TRBD1 (6 bases). Germline V CDR1 and CDR2: GTSNPN, SVGIG (reference sequence). The V end was cut by 3 bases, the J end by 4 bases, with 27 bases between. This CDR3 has 18 residues. CDR3 amino acids: CAWRDQSGTRAWVTEAFF. CDR3 nucleotides: TGTGCCTGGAGAGACCAATCCGGGACACGGGCTTGGGTCACTGAAGCTTTCTTT.

V and J are TRBV7-2 and TRBJ1-6; 7 bases align to TRBD1. The J segment lost 10 bases and the V segment lost 5 bases, leaving 11 bases of the junction unmatched. The CDR3 runs to 15 residues. Germline CDR1 is SGHTA and CDR2 is FQGNSA. The CDR3 DNA reads TGTGCCAGCAGCGTGACAGGGATATTGGAGTCACCCCTCCACTTT. Protein sequence: CASSVTGILESPLHF.

This clone was detected only a few times. The V gene is TRBV6-5, the J gene TRBJ2-1; unclear D gene. Trimming shortened V by 4 bases and J by 6 bases, and 13 bases separated the two germline ends. Germline V gene lookup returns CDR1 MNHEY and CDR2 SVGAGI. The CDR3 length is 14 residues. CDR3 in DNA: TGTGCCAGCAGTTCTCGACTCGGCCCCAATGAGCAGTTCTTC. Its protein product is CASSSRLGPNEQFF.

Only a few counts were recorded for this clone. The chain joins TRBV7-9 to TRBJ1-4; 8 bases agree with TRBD1. V dropped 7 bases and J dropped 7; count of bases not matched to a gene: 8. The germline V gene encodes CDR1 SEHNR and CDR2 FQNEAQ (reference sequence). This CDR3 has 14 residues. The CDR3 bases are TGTGCCAGCACCGGACAGGGAAAGGGTGAAAAACTGTTTTTT. It translates to CASTGQGKGEKLFF.

J is TRBJ2-7 and V is TRBV5-6; the D gene is possibly TRBD1 (5 bases). V was cut by 4 bases and J by 1 base, with 6 bases left in between. Germline CDR1 reads SGHDT; CDR2 reads YYEEEE. This CDR3 contains 12 residues. CDR3 loop: CASSQGSYEQYV. CDR3 coding DNA: TGTGCCAGCAGCCAGGGTTCCTACGAGCAGTACGTC.

This clone was detected a few times. V is TRBV28 and J is TRBJ2-3; the match to TRBD1 covers 7 bases. V shed 3 bases and J 0 bases; nucleotides not matched to a gene: 3. Germline V gene sequence: CDR1 MDHEN, CDR2 SYDVKM. CDR3 length: 15 residues. The CDR3, as DNA: TGTGCCAGCAGTTTGGGACAGAGAAGCACAGATACGCAGTATTTT. Translation: CASSLGQRSTDTQYF.

The chain is built from TRBV28 and TRBJ2-7; possible D gene TRBD1, 6 bases. V lost 7 bases to trimming and J lost 7 bases, with 11 bases between them. The CDR3 sequence is 11 residues long. Per the germline V gene, CDR1 is MDHEN and CDR2 is SYDVKM. In DNA form, the CDR3 reads TGTGCCAGCACATGCGGACAGGAGCAGTACGTC. It encodes CASTCGQEQYV.

The chain joins TRBV9 to TRBJ1-6; 8 positions match TRBD1. The CDR3 is 17 residues long. Germline trimming cut 0 bases from V and 1 base from J; bases unmatched to any gene: 3. The V gene's germline CDR1 is SGDLS and CDR2 YYNGEE. The CDR3 reads CASSVGQGRSYNSPLHF. In DNA form, the CDR3 reads TGTGCCAGCAGCGTAGGACAGGGGAGGTCCTATAATTCACCCCTCCACTTT.

For this clone: Other DNA variants within this sample encode the same CDR3. The genes are TRBV18 and TRBJ2-5; no definite D call. V dropped 5 bases and J dropped 2 bases, with 3 bases sitting between them. CDR1 and CDR2 from the germline V gene are KGHSH and LQKENI. The CDR3 spans 11 residues. DNA of the CDR3: TGTGCCAGCTCATATCAAGAGACCCAGTACTTC. Its translation is CASSYQETQYF.

This clone was recorded a few times. J is TRBJ2-1 and V is TRBV7-9, with 11 positions matching TRBD2. The germline CDR1 and CDR2 sequences are SEHNR and FQNEAQ (reference sequence). Germline trimming cut 5 bases from V and 6 bases from J; bases unmatched to any gene: 6. The CDR3 has 15 amino acids. CDR3 DNA: TGTGCCAGCAGCCCATCCGGGACTAGCGGCAATGAGCAGTTCTTC. Translation gives CASSPSGTSGNEQFF.

The CDR3 DNA reads TGTGCCAGCAGCTTAGTTGGCGGCCAGTACCAAGAGACCCAGTACTTC. It yields the protein CASSLVGGQYQETQYF. The J gene is TRBJ2-5, the V gene TRBV7-9, with D unresolved. V was cut by 1 base and J by 0 bases, with 12 bases left in between. Germline CDR1 is SEHNR and CDR2 is FQNEAQ (reference sequence). This CDR3 has 16 amino acids. Full variable domain (outside the CDR3, taken from reference TRBV7-9 and TRBJ2-5): DTGVSQNPRHKITKRGQNVTFRCDPISEHNRLYWYRQTLGQGPEFLTYFQNEAQLEKSRLLSDRFSAERPKGSFSTLEIQRTEQGDSAMYLCASSLVGGQYQETQYFGPGTRLLVL.

This clone was observed a handful of times. The genes are TRBV7-9 and TRBJ2-2; no firm D call. Deletions cut 1 base from V and 4 bases from J, with 7 bases between. Germline values: CDR1 SEHNR, CDR2 FQNEAQ (reference sequence). The CDR3 is 14 amino acids. The CDR3 spells CASSLEVRTGELFF. The CDR3 region has the DNA TGTGCCAGCAGCTTAGAGGTTCGCACCGGGGAGCTGTTTTTT.

This clone was seen repeatedly, ten times or more. The identical CDR3 is also encoded by other nucleotide sequences in the sample. The chain employs TRBV7-9 and TRBJ2-3; D is undetermined. The V end lost 1 base, the J end lost 3 bases, and 5 bases lay between the germline ends. The CDR3 has 13 amino acids. Germline assignment: CDR1 SEHNR and CDR2 FQNEAQ (reference sequence). CDR3 in DNA: TGTGCCAGCAGCTTAGGCTTGACAGATACGCAGTATTTT. Translating it yields CASSLGLTDTQYF. The whole variable domain, filled in from reference TRBV7-9 and TRBJ2-3, reads DTGVSQNPRHKITKRGQNVTFRCDPISEHNRLYWYRQTLGQGPEFLTYFQNEAQLEKSRLLSDRFSAERPKGSFSTLEIQRTEQGDSAMYLCASSLGLTDTQYFGPGTRLTVL.

The chain couples TRBV9 to TRBJ1-4; D remains ambiguous. V dropped 2 bases and J dropped 10 bases, with 9 bases sitting between them. The length of the CDR3 is 12 residues. Looked up from germline, CDR1 is SGDLS and CDR2 is YYNGEE. Written as DNA, the CDR3 is TGTGCCAGCAGCGTCGAGCGGGGAAAACTGTTTTTT. It yields the protein CASSVERGKLFF.

CDR3 sequence: CASSPRDKVGAGELFF. CDR3 DNA: TGTGCCAGCAGCCCCCGGGACAAAGTGGGCGCCGGGGAGCTGTTTTTT. The genes are TRBV13 and TRBJ2-2; D perhaps matches TRBD1 (6 bases). Germline lookup yields CDR1 PRHDT and CDR2 FYEKMQ (reference sequence). CDR3 length equals 16 residues. Trimming removed 5 bases at V and 6 bases at J, with 19 bases between.

In its sample, this clone was seen a few times. This chain links TRBV29-1 with TRBJ2-2; D tentatively reads TRBD1 or TRBD2 (5 bases each). With 6 bases removed from V and 7 bases from J, the gap between germline ends came to 18 bases. Looked up from germline, CDR1 is SQVTM and CDR2 is ANQGSEA. The CDR3 runs 14 residues. CDR3 in amino acids: CSVQGPAGVGELFF. As DNA, the CDR3 is TGCAGCGTCCAGGGACCGGCCGGAGTCGGGGAGCTGTTTTTT.

This clone was recorded at least ten times. The chain combines TRBV13 with TRBJ2-1, with TRBD1 matching 8 bases. The germline V gene encodes CDR1 PRHDT and CDR2 FYEKMQ (reference sequence). Germline trimming cut 4 bases from V and 6 bases from J; bases unmatched to any gene: 5. This CDR3 is 14 amino acids long. The CDR3 bases are TGTGCCAGCAGCTCCCGGGACAGGCTCAATGAGCAGTTCTTC. The encoded protein is CASSSRDRLNEQFF.